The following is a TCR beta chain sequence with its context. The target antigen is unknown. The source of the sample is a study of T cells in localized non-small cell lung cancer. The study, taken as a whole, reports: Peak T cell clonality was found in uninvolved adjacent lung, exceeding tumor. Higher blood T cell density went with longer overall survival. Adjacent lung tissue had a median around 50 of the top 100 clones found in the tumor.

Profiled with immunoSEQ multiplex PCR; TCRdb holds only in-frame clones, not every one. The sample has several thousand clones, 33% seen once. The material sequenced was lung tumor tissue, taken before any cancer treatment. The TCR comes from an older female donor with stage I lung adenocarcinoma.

CDR3 in DNA: TGTGCCAGTAGCACCCGACAGGGGCACCACAATGAGCAGTTCTTC. Amino acids: CASSTRQGHHNEQFF. This chain links TRBV19 with TRBJ2-1, with 8 bases identical to TRBD1. The J segment lost 5 bases and the V segment lost 6 bases, leaving 9 bases of the junction unmatched. CDR1 LNHDA and CDR2 SQIVND come from the germline V gene (reference sequence). The CDR3 is made up of 15 amino acids.